This T cell receptor (beta chain) stems from a study of blood T cells in healthy people across ages. This clonotype was seen only a few times. The use of a sample-barcoded 5' primer and a J-beta primer mix characterized a second PCR of about 7 to 12 cycles. TCRdb used MiXCR to reprocess the 5' RACE reads, holding one entry per CDR3 protein. The repertoire consists of around 1.5 million distinct CDR3 sequences, with around 36% occurring once and the leading ten covering roughly 12%. Germline V gene lookup returns CDR1 SGHTA and CDR2 FQGNSA. Trimming removed 3 bases from V and 4 bases from J, with 18 bases in between. CDR3 length equals 16 residues.

The sequenced material came from blood. The chain combines TRBV7-2 with TRBJ1-2; the D is unclear. This TCR was recovered from a woman aged 25 to 39 in good health. This CDR3 reads CASSLDGLSPGYGYTF. The CDR3 DNA reads TGTGCCAGCAGCTTGGATGGACTCTCTCCGGGCTATGGCTACACCTTC.